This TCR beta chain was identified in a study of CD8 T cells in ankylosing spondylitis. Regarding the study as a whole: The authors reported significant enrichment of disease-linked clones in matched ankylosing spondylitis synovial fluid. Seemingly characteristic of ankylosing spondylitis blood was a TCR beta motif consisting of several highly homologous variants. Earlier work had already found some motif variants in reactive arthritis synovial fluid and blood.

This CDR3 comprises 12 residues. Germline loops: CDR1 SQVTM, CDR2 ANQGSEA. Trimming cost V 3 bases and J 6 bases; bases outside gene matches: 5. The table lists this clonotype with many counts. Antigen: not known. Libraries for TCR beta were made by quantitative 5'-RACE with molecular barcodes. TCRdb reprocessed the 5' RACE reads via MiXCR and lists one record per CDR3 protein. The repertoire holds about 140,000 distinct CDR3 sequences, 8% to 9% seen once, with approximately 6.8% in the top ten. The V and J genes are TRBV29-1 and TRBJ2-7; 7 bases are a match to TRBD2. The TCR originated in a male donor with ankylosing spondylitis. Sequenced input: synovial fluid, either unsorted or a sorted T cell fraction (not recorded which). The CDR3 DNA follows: TGCAGCGTTGAGGCTAGCGGCGCCGAGCAGTACTTC. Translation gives CSVEASGAEQYF.